These T cell receptor beta chains were read from a single sample in a study of CD8 T cells in ankylosing spondylitis. TCRdb reprocessed the 5' RACE reads via MiXCR and lists one record per CDR3 protein. The sample records under 850,000 distinct CDR3 sequences, roughly 20% being singletons. The sequenced sample was blood, either unsorted or a sorted T cell fraction (not recorded which). Receptors originate from a male donor with ankylosing spondylitis. Both conserved end residues are part of each CDR3. D genes are given only for firm matches. Size values are once, few and many counts, or a class for expanded clones, and some rows have none.

>TRBV12-3/TRBV12-4|NA|TRBJ2-7|NA
TGTGCCAGCAGTCCCTACAGCTACGAGCAGTACTTC
CASSPYSYEQYF
>TRBV3-1|NA|TRBJ1-2|many
TGTGCCAGCAGCCAACAAGGGTTATATGGCTACACCTTC
CASSQQGLYGYTF
>TRBV12-3/TRBV12-4|NA|TRBJ1-3|NA
TGTGCCAGCAGGCTGACAGGCGGCGGAAACACCATATATTTT
CASRLTGGGNTIYF
>TRBV7-2|NA|TRBJ2-5|NA
TGTGCCAGCAGCTTAGGTTGGGCAGCCCAAGAGACCCAGTACTTC
CASSLGWAAQETQYF
>TRBV6-5|TRBD2|TRBJ2-1|NA
TGTGCCAGCAGTTACTCGGCTAGCGGGAACAATGAGCAGTTCTTC
CASSYSASGNNEQFF
>TRBV3-1|NA|TRBJ2-7|NA
TGTGCCAGCAGCCAAGATCTGAGGGGCGGGTACGAGCAGTACTTC
CASSQDLRGGYEQYF
>TRBV5-1|NA|TRBJ2-3|many
TGCGCCAGCAGCTTCCTGCCGGGACTCAACCCCACAGATACGCAGTATTTT
CASSFLPGLNPTDTQYF
>TRBV24-1|NA|TRBJ2-5|NA
TGTGCCACTCAGGGGAGAGGGGTGGAGACCCAGTACTTC
CATQGRGVETQYF
>TRBV6-5|NA|TRBJ1-2|NA
TGTGCCAGCAGTTACTCGAGGTCTAACTATGGCTACACCTTC
CASSYSRSNYGYTF
>TRBV20-1|TRBD1|TRBJ1-5|NA
TGCAGTGTAGGGGGCAAAGACAATCAGCCCCAGCATTTT
CSVGGKDNQPQHF
>TRBV20-1|NA|TRBJ2-7|NA
TGCATTGCTAGAGATGACAGACTACCTACCTACGAGCAGTACTTC
CIARDDRLPTYEQYF
>TRBV29-1|TRBD1|TRBJ2-1|many
TGCAGCACCATTCCTGGACAGGGTATTCGGGAGCAGTTCTTC
CSTIPGQGIREQFF
>TRBV15|TRBD2|TRBJ2-1|NA
TGTGCCACCAGCAGCGCCGTAGCGGGGGTCTTCAATGAGCAGTTCTTC
CATSSAVAGVFNEQFF
>TRBV7-8|TRBD1|TRBJ1-1|NA
TGTGCCAGCAGCGTCGCGACAGGGCAGAACACTGAAGCTTTCTTT
CASSVATGQNTEAFF
>TRBV18|TRBD1|TRBJ1-2|NA
TGTGCCAGCTCACCGAGTCGACAGGGCCTCTATGGCTACACCTTC
CASSPSRQGLYGYTF
>TRBV29-1|NA|TRBJ2-2|many
TGCAGCGGCGCGGGACAGCAGAACACCGGGGAGCTGTTTTTT
CSGAGQQNTGELFF
>TRBV20-1|TRBD1|TRBJ1-2|NA
TGCAGTGCTAGAGTACTCCTCTGGACAGGGAATTATGGCTACACCTTC
CSARVLLWTGNYGYTF
>TRBV7-8|NA|TRBJ2-3|NA
TGTGCCAGCAGCTTAAGGGACTGGGGCTATTTTAGCACAGATACGCAGTATTTT
CASSLRDWGYFSTDTQYF
>TRBV6-1|NA|TRBJ2-7|NA
TGTGCCAGCAGGAGCAGGGGCTCCTACGAGCAGTACTTC
CASRSRGSYEQYF
>TRBV19|NA|TRBJ2-1|NA
TGTGCCAGTAGTATCCCACAATCCTACAATGAGCAGTTCTTC
CASSIPQSYNEQFF
>TRBV20-1|TRBD1|TRBJ2-3|few
TGCAGTGCTCGGACAGGGGCAGGAGATACGCAGTATTTT
CSARTGAGDTQYF
>TRBV10-3|NA|TRBJ2-1|NA
TGTGCCGTCCGATCAGATACCTACAATGAGCAGTTCTTC
CAVRSDTYNEQFF
>TRBV6-1|NA|TRBJ2-5|NA
TGTGCCAGCAGGTCGTCCGGGACCTCGAAAGAGACCCAGTACTTC
CASRSSGTSKETQYF
>TRBV20-1|NA|TRBJ2-7|NA
TGCAGTGCTAGACCGGCCGGGAACTACGAGCAGTACTTC
CSARPAGNYEQYF
>TRBV20-1|NA|TRBJ1-3|few
TGCAGTGCTAGAGAAGACACGGGAAGGGGAAACACCATATATTTT
CSAREDTGRGNTIYF
>TRBV5-1|NA|TRBJ2-1|few
TGCGCCAGCAAAGACGGGGGAGACAATGAGCAGTTCTTC
CASKDGGDNEQFF
>TRBV25-1|NA|TRBJ1-5|few
TGTGCCAGCATCAGCAATCAGCCCCAGCATTTT
CASISNQPQHF
>TRBV7-9|TRBD2|TRBJ2-7|few
TGTGCCAGCAGCCCGAAGACTAGCGGTCCCTACGAGCAGTACTTC
CASSPKTSGPYEQYF
>TRBV3-1|NA|TRBJ2-7|few
TGTGCCAGCAGCCACAGGCCAACCCACGAGCAGTACTTC
CASSHRPTHEQYF
>TRBV11-1|NA|TRBJ2-1|few
TGTGCCAGCAGCTGGGTTAGAGGTAGCACCAGCTCCTACAATGAGCAGTTCTTC
CASSWVRGSTSSYNEQFF
>TRBV28|TRBD1|TRBJ1-5|few
TGTGCCAGCAGAGGCAGGGGGATTCGCAATCAGCCCCAGCATTTT
CASRGRGIRNQPQHF
>TRBV5-5|NA|TRBJ1-6|NA
TGTGCCAGCAGCTTGCTATCGGGAGCCACACCCCTCCACTTT
CASSLLSGATPLHF
>TRBV9|NA|TRBJ2-1|NA
TGTGCCAGCAGCGTGGGGGTACCCTACAATGAGCAGTTCTTC
CASSVGVPYNEQFF
>TRBV4-1|TRBD1|TRBJ1-1|many
TGCGCCAGCAGCTCGACAGGGTGGACTGAAGCTTTCTTT
CASSSTGWTEAFF
>TRBV12-3/TRBV12-4|NA|TRBJ2-1|NA
TGTGCCAGCAGTTTAATTCCTTTGGAGGATGAGCAGTTCTTC
CASSLIPLEDEQFF
>TRBV2|TRBD1|TRBJ2-7|NA
TGTGCCAGCATGGGGGGACAGGGCTCCTACGAGCAGTACTTC
CASMGGQGSYEQYF
>TRBV20-1|TRBD2|TRBJ2-1|few
TGCAGTGCTAGAATAGCGGGGGCAACCTACAATGAGCAGTTCTTC
CSARIAGATYNEQFF
>TRBV4-1|NA|TRBJ1-2|NA
TGCGCCAGCAGCCAAGTAAACTCTCGGTATGGCTACACCTTC
CASSQVNSRYGYTF
>TRBV7-2|TRBD2|TRBJ2-1|few
TGTGCCAGCAGCTCCGTAGCGGGGCAGCACAATGAGCAGTTCTTC
CASSSVAGQHNEQFF
>TRBV25-1|TRBD2|TRBJ2-1|NA
TGTGCCAGCAGTGAATTCCCGGGACTAGCGGGAGAAAACAATGAGCAGTTCTTC
CASSEFPGLAGENNEQFF
>TRBV5-1|TRBD1|TRBJ1-2|NA
TGCGCCAGCAGCGCGTACGGGACAGAGGGTGGCTACACCTTC
CASSAYGTEGGYTF
>TRBV5-1|NA|TRBJ2-7|NA
TGCGCCAGCAGCTTCGGGGTGTTTGGCTCCTACGAGCAGTACTTC
CASSFGVFGSYEQYF
>TRBV28|TRBD1|TRBJ2-2|once
TGTGCCAGCAGTTTTAGGGGGCGGAACACCGGGGAGCTGTTTTTT
CASSFRGRNTGELFF
>TRBV7-6|NA|TRBJ2-1|NA
TGTGCCAGCAGCTTATTTCGGGTCAATGAGCAGTTCTTC
CASSLFRVNEQFF
>TRBV5-1|NA|TRBJ2-1|NA
TGCGCCAGCAGCTTGGGGATGTCGGGTGAGCAGTTCTTC
CASSLGMSGEQFF
>TRBV7-9|TRBD1|TRBJ2-7|few
TGTGCCAGCAGCTTCGGACAGCCCGGGACAGGGAGGTACGAGCAGTACTTC
CASSFGQPGTGRYEQYF
>TRBV10-3|NA|TRBJ1-1|NA
TGTGCCATCAGTGTAATGGGGGGGACGGACACTGAAGCTTTCTTT
CAISVMGGTDTEAFF
>TRBV3-1|NA|TRBJ2-1|NA
TGTGCCAGCAGCCAAGGGGCCGGGGGCAATGAGCAGTTCTTC
CASSQGAGGNEQFF
>TRBV20-1|TRBD2|TRBJ2-1|NA
TGCAGTGCTAGAAGTTGGGGCGGCCTAGCGGGAGGGTTCTACAATGAGCAGTTCTTC
CSARSWGGLAGGFYNEQFF
>TRBV18|NA|TRBJ1-2|NA
TGTGCCAGCTCCGGGACCCAGCTTGGTGGCTATGGCTACACCTTC
CASSGTQLGGYGYTF
>TRBV6-1|NA|TRBJ2-1|few
TGTGCCAGCAAACGGGGGTCGCCCTACAATGAGCAGTTCTTC
CASKRGSPYNEQFF
>TRBV2|NA|TRBJ1-5|few
TGTGCCAGCAGTGTAGCGGGGATCCGTCAGCCCCAGCATTTT
CASSVAGIRQPQHF
>TRBV10-2|TRBD1|TRBJ1-1|NA
TGCGCCACCAGGGACAGGCGCCACACTGAAGCTTTCTTT
CATRDRRHTEAFF
>TRBV3-1|NA|TRBJ2-2|NA
TGTGCCAGCAGCATACAGACGAACACCGGGGAGCTGTTTTTT
CASSIQTNTGELFF
>TRBV12-3/TRBV12-4|NA|TRBJ2-7|NA
TGTGCCAGCGGTAGTGGGATAACCTCCTACGAGCAGTACTTC
CASGSGITSYEQYF
>TRBV15|NA|TRBJ2-7|few
TGTGCCACCAGCAGAGATAGCGTCCCTATCTCCGAGCAGTACTTC
CATSRDSVPISEQYF
>TRBV5-6|TRBD1|TRBJ1-2|few
TGTGCCAGCAGCTTCTACAGGGGAATCTATGGCTACACCTTC
CASSFYRGIYGYTF